These T cell receptor beta chains were read from a single sample in a study of blood T cell repertoires in COVID-19. The assay was immunoSEQ multiplex PCR, and TCRdb's table has in-frame clones only and misses some. The table has hundreds of thousands of clones, around 86% seen once. The sample comprised PBMCs or T cells enriched from blood (not recorded which). The receptors were gathered from a woman between 50 and 59 years old who had recovered from COVID-19. CDR3s include the opening cysteine and the closing phenylalanine or tryptophan. D genes are given only for firm matches. Not all rows give a size; the values are once, few, many and, for expanded clones, a class.

TRBJ2-3,-,TRBV7-3,-,TGTGCCAGCAGCTTAATGAGGGGGGGCAGCACAGATACGCAGTATTTT,CASSLMRGGSTDTQYF
TRBJ2-7,-,TRBV7-9,TRBD1,TGTGCCAGCACAACCACACAGGGGTTAACCTTTCGCGAGCAGTACTTC,CASTTTQGLTFREQYF
TRBJ2-5,-,TRBV30,-,TGTGCCTGGAGTTCGGGAGAGGGGACGTACCAAGAGACCCAGTACTTC,CAWSSGEGTYQETQYF
TRBJ2-2,-,TRBV25-1,-,TGTGCCAGCAGCAAAACCAGTACCGGGGAGCTGTTTTTT,CASSKTSTGELFF
TRBJ2-5,once,TRBV24-1,-,TGTGCCACCAGTGATTTGACGGGTGCCCAAGAGACCCAGTACTTC,CATSDLTGAQETQYF
TRBJ2-7,-,TRBV27,-,TGTGCCAGCAGCTCCCGACAGCACGACGAGCAGTACTTC,CASSSRQHDEQYF
TRBJ1-3,-,TRBV30,-,TGTGCCTGGAGTCGGGGGAGTCACTCTGGAAACACCATATATTTT,CAWSRGSHSGNTIYF
TRBJ2-3,-,TRBV28,TRBD1,TGTGCCAGCAGCCCCGGGACAGGGTCCACAGATACGCAGTATTTT,CASSPGTGSTDTQYF
TRBJ2-2,once,TRBV28,TRBD2,TGTGCCAGCAGTTCTCCGGGACTACTGAACACCGGGGAGCTGTTTTTT,CASSSPGLLNTGELFF
TRBJ2-1,-,TRBV28,TRBD2,TGTGCCAGCAGTTTGGGCCTGGCTAGCGGAATCAATGAGCAGTTCTTC,CASSLGLASGINEQFF
TRBJ1-1,-,TRBV11-3,-,TGTGCCAGCAGCCAACAGGGTACGAACACTGAAGCTTTCTTT,CASSQQGTNTEAFF
TRBJ2-5,once,TRBV18,-,TGTGCCAGCTCACCATCGAACGGGCAAGAGACCCAGTACTTC,CASSPSNGQETQYF
TRBJ2-7,-,TRBV4-1,-,TGCGCCAGCAGCCAACTTAGCGACTACGAGCAGTACTTC,CASSQLSDYEQYF
TRBJ1-2,-,TRBV19,-,TGTGCCAGTGCAGGGGTGAACTATGGCTACACCTTC,CASAGVNYGYTF
TRBJ2-6,-,TRBV19,-,TGTGCCAGTAGTATAGGAGGACGGGGCTCTGGGGCCAACGTCCTGACTTTC,CASSIGGRGSGANVLTF
TRBJ1-6,-,TRBV5-6,-,TGTGCCAGCAGCCTATACGGGGTCAATTCCTATAATTCACCCCTCCACTTT,CASSLYGVNSYNSPLHF
TRBJ1-2,once,TRBV19,-,TGTGCCAGTAGTATGGGAGGATTCTTGAGTGGCTACACCTTC,CASSMGGFLSGYTF
TRBJ1-1,-,TRBV18,TRBD1,TGTGCCAGCTCACCACCGACAGGGACCGTCGAAGCTTTCTTT,CASSPPTGTVEAFF
TRBJ1-1,-,TRBV4-1,-,TGCGCCAGCAGCCAAGATTACCAGGGGTCCCTGAACACTGAAGCTTTCTTT,CASSQDYQGSLNTEAFF
TRBJ2-7,once,TRBV6-1,-,TGTGCCAGCAGTGAAGTGCCAGGGATCTACGAGCAGTACTTC,CASSEVPGIYEQYF
TRBJ1-6,-,TRBV10-3,-,TGTGCCATCAGTGATGAGGGTTCCTATAATTCACCCCTCCACTTT,CAISDEGSYNSPLHF
TRBJ1-2,-,TRBV7-9,TRBD1,TGTGCCAGCAGCTCGGTGACAGGGAGCGGCTTGCGTGGCTACACCTTC,CASSSVTGSGLRGYTF
TRBJ2-7,-,TRBV18,TRBD1,TGTGCCAGCTCAAACAGGGGGTCCCTCCACGAGCAGTACTTC,CASSNRGSLHEQYF
TRBJ2-3,-,TRBV5-1,TRBD2,TGCGCCAGCAGCCCGGGACTAGCGGTGACAGATACGCAGTATTTT,CASSPGLAVTDTQYF
TRBJ1-1,once,TRBV18,-,TGTGCCAGCTCACCACTAGAGGGAAGGTCTGAAGCTTTCTTT,CASSPLEGRSEAFF
TRBJ1-5,-,TRBV5-1,-,TGCGCCAGCAGTGGGGGGGGAGATCAGCCCCAGCATTTT,CASSGGGDQPQHF
TRBJ1-6,-,TRBV28,-,TGTGCCACCAGATTAAGCGGACAGTATAATTCACCCCTCCACTTT,CATRLSGQYNSPLHF
TRBJ1-2,-,TRBV30,-,TGTGCCTGGAGTGTACTTTTCGGTGGCTACACCTTC,CAWSVLFGGYTF
TRBJ2-3,-,TRBV19,TRBD2,TGTGCCAGTAGTACCCGGACTAGGAGTGATACAGATACGCAGTATTTT,CASSTRTRSDTDTQYF
TRBJ2-1,-,TRBV6-5,-,TGTGCCAGCAGCCTCGGTCTCACCGGGGAGCAGTTCTTC,CASSLGLTGEQFF
TRBJ2-3,-,TRBV14,-,TGTGCCAGCAGCTCCCTACCCCCCCCGGATACGCAGTATTTT,CASSSLPPPDTQYF